This TCR beta chain is drawn from a study of blood T cell repertoires in COVID-19. At the level of the study: The United States, Italy and Spain supplied acute and convalescent COVID-19 samples. T cells, B-cell-depleted T cells, or PBMCs supplied cDNA or gDNA.

The authors' processing: Amplification of reference gene primers was used by the study to estimate nucleated cell counts. TCRdb's table, derived via immunoSEQ multiplex PCR, lists solely in-frame clones and lacks some. From that table come the V and J calls and clone size; the DNA was used to work out D and trimming. The data show approximately 220,000 clones, approximately 86% seen once. The germline V gene encodes CDR1 SEHNR and CDR2 FQNEAQ (reference sequence). The J segment lost 4 bases and the V segment lost 4 bases, leaving 4 bases of the junction unmatched. The CDR3 spans 16 residues. This TCR came from a man aged 35 to 55 with acute or convalescent COVID-19. V and J are TRBV7-9 and TRBJ2-3; 14 nucleotides match TRBD2. Source material: peripheral blood. The CDR3 nucleotides are TGTGCCAGCAGCTCCACGACTAGCGGGAGGGCAGATACGCAGTATTTT. Translating gives CASSSTTSGRADTQYF.